The source of this T cell receptor beta chain is a study of beta chain features in type 1 diabetes. The germline V gene has CDR1 PRHDT and CDR2 FYEKMQ (reference sequence). Deletions cut 4 bases from V and 0 bases from J, with 15 bases between. The CDR3 spans 16 residues. The study reverse transcribed the entire isolated RNA, so it sequenced expressed TCRB transcripts. The data were produced by immunoSEQ multiplex PCR, yet TCRdb's version contains in-frame clones alone and is incomplete. The sample lists fewer than 450,000 clones, approximately 15% occurring once. This clone has more than one count but fewer than ten. The antigen is unknown. Findings and caveats of the study: Researchers report that Type 1 diabetes patients had moderately but significantly shorter TCRB CDR3s across all four CD4+ subsets.

The chain employs TRBV13 and TRBJ1-2; D not resolved. Sequencing was carried out using naive CD4+ T cells from blood. The origin of this receptor is a woman younger than 35 with type 1 diabetes. CDR3 sequence: CASSSTSGDANYGYTF. The CDR3 DNA reads TGTGCCAGCAGCTCTACCTCAGGCGACGCTAACTATGGCTACACCTTC.